This T cell receptor beta chain derives from a study of T cells after yellow fever vaccination. The overall study: Some fractions had low cell numbers, and these were prepared with SMART-Seq v4 Ultra Low Input. Study observations and caveats: Weaker, the secondary response peaked sooner, at day 5 versus 15. A large majority of primary-vaccination clones showed up again after the booster (approximately 95% CD4, 85% to 90% CD8).

This CDR3 region has 17 residues. Per the germline V gene, CDR1 is LGHNT and CDR2 is FRNRAP. Synthesis of TCR cDNA relied on 5'RACE template switching, which attached a universal primer site and UMIs. TCRdb re-derived calls from the 5' RACE reads in MiXCR, one entry per CDR3 protein. The sample has fewer than 450,000 distinct CDR3 sequences; roughly 12% are singletons. Details on this clonotype: Its antigen is unknown.

Here the sequenced sample was PBMCs, taken on the day of the first yellow fever vaccination. The chain employs TRBV12-5 and TRBJ2-3; the D gene is possibly TRBD2 (6 bases). The sequence came from a man younger than 30 who received the YFV17D yellow fever vaccine. The CDR3 is CASCQVVGGELRDTQYF. The CDR3 DNA reads as TGTGCCAGCTGCCAAGTTGTGGGGGGAGAATTGCGAGATACGCAGTATTTT.